Below are 9 T cell receptor beta chains sequenced from a single sample in a study of regulatory T cells in long-lasting Graves disease. Libraries of TCR beta came from iRepertoire HTBI primers plus Arm-PCR of CDR3 regions. Using its own MiXCR run on the multiplex PCR reads, TCRdb lists one record per CDR3 protein. This table has 550,000 to 700,000 distinct CDR3 sequences, around 16% appearing once. Time point given: newly diagnosed GD, antithyroid drugs for less than 3 months. From RNA extracted from PBMCs, the TCR library was made. This sample was shared with a second study, whose subject was T cells in Graves' hyperthyroidism and ophthalmopathy.

The starting material was peripheral blood mononuclear cells (PBMCs), obtained at new diagnosis, from a patient treated with antithyroid drugs. The source of these receptors is a man aged 18 to 29 with Graves disease.

DNA of the CDR3: TGTGCCAGCAGTTGGCGGACAGGGGTCGTCGAGCAGTACTTC. It codes for CASSWRTGVVEQYF. The chain combines TRBV12-3 or TRBV12-4 with TRBJ2-7, with 9 bases that match TRBD1. Unmatched junction bases numbered 7, after V lost 4 bases and J lost 6 bases. The CDR3 has 14 amino acids.

This clonotype was found a few times. This chain uses TRBV7-9 with TRBJ1-5, with a tentative D call TRBD1 (5 bases). CDR1 and CDR2 from the germline V gene are SEHNR and FQNEAQ (reference sequence). V gave up 5 bases and J gave up 6 bases, with 17 bases separating them. The CDR3 has 15 amino acids. The CDR3 sequence: CASSLGGSGSQPQHF. The CDR3 DNA is TGTGCCAGCAGCCTCGGGGGGAGCGGGAGTCAGCCCCAGCATTTT.

This chain joins TRBV19 and TRBJ2-7; D perhaps matches TRBD1 (5 bases). Germline CDR1 is LNHDA and CDR2 is SQIVND (reference sequence). The CDR3 loop spans 15 amino acids. V was clipped by 3 bases and J by 4 bases, with 16 bases between them. CDR3 protein: CASSMTRAGWYEQYF. The CDR3 region has the DNA TGTGCCAGTAGTATGACCCGGGCAGGGTGGTACGAGCAGTACTTC.

The chain combines TRBV7-9 with TRBJ2-7; D is possibly TRBD2 (5 bases). Trimming removed 5 bases from V and 2 bases from J, with 13 bases in between. The CDR3 covers 14 residues. Germline lookup yields CDR1 SEHNR and CDR2 FQNEAQ (reference sequence). CDR3 protein: CASSPPQRTYEQYF. The CDR3 nucleotides read TGTGCCAGCAGCCCCCCCCAGCGGACCTACGAGCAGTACTTC.

The V and J genes are TRBV20-1 and TRBJ2-7; 7 bases fit TRBD1. J lost 8 bases, V lost 0 bases, and 4 bases had no gene match. CDR3 length: 12 amino acids. The germline gives CDR1 DFQATT, CDR2 SNEGSKA (reference sequence). DNA of the CDR3: TGCAGTGCTAGAGAGACAGGGCTTCAGCAGTACTTC. Translating it yields CSARETGLQQYF.

Many counts were recorded for this clonotype. The genes are TRBV30 and TRBJ2-7; D unresolved. CDR3 length: 11 residues. Germline V CDR1 and CDR2: GTSNPN, SVGIG (reference sequence). The ends were cut back, 3 bases at V and 0 bases at J, with 3 bases in the middle. Written as DNA, the CDR3 is TGTGCCTGGAGGCACTCCTACGAGCAGTACTTC. Translation gives CAWRHSYEQYF.

V is TRBV10-2 and J is TRBJ2-3; no clear D. Germline V gene data show CDR1 as WSHSY and CDR2 as SAAADI. The CDR3 has 20 residues. Between the trimmed V and J ends, which lost 0 bases and 2 bases, there was a span of 24 bases. The CDR3 region has the DNA TGCGCCAGCAGTGAGTCGATCCTCACGGGCTATCGCGCGCCCACAGATACGCAGTATTTT. Translated: CASSESILTGYRAPTDTQYF.

This clonotype has a handful of counts. The chain carries TRBV9 and TRBJ2-5; tentative D call: TRBD2 (5 bases). Deletions cut 7 bases from V and 3 bases from J, with 13 bases between. Germline CDR1 SGDLS, CDR2 YYNGEE. The CDR3 has 13 residues. The CDR3 nucleotides read TGTGCCAGCTCCGAGGGTGCGGAAGAGACCCAGTACTTC. Translated, it gives CASSEGAEETQYF.

CDR3 bases: TGTGCCACCAGCAGAGGGCTGGGCGGGAGGGCCTCTCTCAGTAATGAGCAGTTCTTC. Residues: CATSRGLGGRASLSNEQFF. The chain combines TRBV15 with TRBJ2-1, with 9 nucleotides matching TRBD2. The junction had 17 bases not matched to a gene; V was cut back by 1 base and J by 7 bases. CDR1 is LNHNV, CDR2 YYDKDF, per germline (reference sequence). The CDR3 has 19 residues.